The 16 T cell receptor beta chains below come from one sample, sequenced in a study of regulatory T cells in long-lasting Graves disease. Time point in this sample: persistent/refractory GD, antithyroid drugs over 5 years with positive TRAb. With RNA extracted from PBMCs as input, the TCR library was made. iRepertoire HTBI primers and Arm-PCR of CDR3 regions built TCR beta libraries. TCRdb used MiXCR to reprocess the multiplex PCR reads, holding one entry per CDR3 protein. Of some 450,000 distinct CDR3 sequences listed, around 24% were seen once; the top ten hold about a quarter. Specimen: peripheral blood mononuclear cells (PBMCs), collected when the disease was refractory, from a patient treated with antithyroid drugs. Source of these receptors: a female donor with Graves disease.

This clonotype was seen a few times. The V gene is TRBV5-1, the J gene TRBJ2-5; D is tentatively TRBD1 or TRBD2 (6 bases each). This CDR3 comprises 16 residues. From germline, CDR1 is SGHRS and CDR2 YFSETQ. Trimming shortened V by 5 bases and J by 5 bases, and 22 bases separated the two germline ends. In DNA form, the CDR3 reads TGCGCCAGCAGATACGGGATAGGGGGGCCCGGGGAGACCCAGTACTTC. The encoded protein is CASRYGIGGPGETQYF.

The rearrangement links TRBV5-6 to TRBJ2-7, with 7 bases identical to TRBD1. Germline assignment: CDR1 SGHDT and CDR2 YYEEEE. The CDR3 has 17 residues. V lost 1 base and J lost 0; bases outside the gene matches: 10. CDR3 DNA: TGTGCCAGCAGCTTGACTCCCGGGACAGCAAACTCCTACGAGCAGTACTTC. This sequence encodes CASSLTPGTANSYEQYF.

This clonotype was detected only a few times. The genes are TRBV30 and TRBJ2-4; unclear D gene. The CDR3 runs 12 residues. CDR1 is GTSNPN, CDR2 SVGIG, per germline (reference sequence). The ends were cut back, 1 base at V and 7 bases at J, with 8 bases in the middle. The CDR3 nucleotides read TGTGCCTGGAGTGGACCGAGGAACATTCAGTACTTC. Amino acids: CAWSGPRNIQYF. The variable domain in full, completed from reference TRBV30 and TRBJ2-4, reads SQTIHQWPATLVQPVGSPLSLECTVEGTSNPNLYWYRQAAGRGLQLLFYSVGIGQISSEVPQNLSASRPQDRQFILSSKKLLLSDSGFYLCAWSGPRNIQYFGAGTRLSVL.

This chain uses TRBV27 with TRBJ2-1; weak D call: TRBD2 (5 bases). V lost 3 bases, J lost 3 bases, and 9 bases lay in between. CDR1 MNHEY and CDR2 SMNVEV come from the germline V gene (reference sequence). CDR3 length equals 14 residues. CDR3 loop: CASSFGGLYNEQFF. The CDR3 DNA reads TGTGCCAGCAGTTTCGGAGGACTCTACAATGAGCAGTTCTTC.

This clonotype showed up many times. The CDR3 spells CASSSHRMNTEAFF. DNA for the CDR3: TGTGCCAGCAGTTCCCATCGGATGAACACTGAAGCTTTCTTT. The V call is TRBV28, the J call TRBJ1-1; D remains unclear. This CDR3 has 14 residues. With 4 bases removed from V and 0 bases from J, the gap between germline ends came to 9 bases. Looked up from germline, CDR1 is MDHEN and CDR2 is SYDVKM.

This chain joins TRBV12-3 or TRBV12-4 and TRBJ1-2; D uncertain. The V end was cut by 6 bases, the J end by 5 bases, with 16 bases between. The CDR3 spans 14 residues. CDR3 loop: CASRTLAGEYGYTF. The CDR3 coding sequence is TGTGCCAGCAGAACATTGGCGGGTGAATATGGCTACACCTTC.

As for this clonotype: A much larger clone differs by one base, so this may be a read error. The chain carries TRBV6-2 or TRBV6-3 and TRBJ2-7; 8 bases fit TRBD1. The V segment lost 8 bases and the J segment 11 bases; nucleotides outside the gene matches: 11. Looked up from germline, CDR1 is MNHEY and CDR2 is SVGEGT. The CDR3 covers 12 residues. CDR3 sequence: CASGMDRVRKYF. For the CDR3, the DNA is TGTGCCAGCGGCATGGACAGGGTTAGGAAGTACTTC.

In its sample, this clonotype was seen many times. V gene TRBV28 combines with J gene TRBJ1-5, with D maybe TRBD1 (5 bases). Trimming pared 5 bases from V and 2 bases from J, leaving 13 bases between. Germline V CDR1 and CDR2: MDHEN, SYDVKM. The CDR3 consists of 15 residues. CDR3 sequence reads: CASSTGGMGNQPQHF. The CDR3 DNA is TGTGCCAGCAGTACGGGGGGGATGGGCAATCAGCCCCAGCATTTT.

This clonotype came up many times. The J gene is TRBJ1-4, the V gene TRBV6-2 or TRBV6-3; D possibly corresponds to TRBD1 (6 bases). V lost 3 bases and J lost 7, with 12 bases in between. Germline V lookup: CDR1 MNHEY, CDR2 SVGEGT. The CDR3 has 14 amino acids. The CDR3 DNA reads TGTGCCAGCAGTTATGGCGGGGGCGGTGAAAAACTGTTTTTT. Translated, it gives CASSYGGGGEKLFF.

This clonotype came up once. The V and J genes are TRBV28 and TRBJ2-1; a possible D gene is TRBD2 (6 bases). CDR3 size: 12 residues. The germline CDR1 and CDR2 sequences are MDHEN and SYDVKM. V lost 5 bases and J 10 bases, leaving 12 bases between the germline ends. CDR3 nucleotides: TGTGCCAGCAGTCGAGCGGGTTACGAGCAGTTCTTC. It encodes CASSRAGYEQFF.

In regard to this clonotype: One base away lies a much larger clone, so this may be a sequencing read error. This rearrangement joins TRBV6-1 to TRBJ2-6; tentatively, D is TRBD1 (6 bases). The CDR3 length is 14 residues. The germline CDR1 and CDR2 sequences are MNHNS and SASEGT. CDR3 sequence reads: CASKTGSGANALTF. CDR3 nucleotides: TGTGCCAGCAAAACAGGGTCTGGGGCCAACGCCCTGACTTTC.

In the case of this clonotype: One end of the junction does not line up with germline, which may come from a read error. This chain joins TRBV7-3 and TRBJ2-5, with a weak D call TRBD2 (5 bases). CDR3 length: 16 amino acids. Germline CDR1 is SGHTA and CDR2 is FQGTGA. Written as DNA, the CDR3 is TGTGCCAGCAGCTTACTCCCGGCGGGCCACCAGGAGACCCAGTACTTC. Its protein is CASSLLPAGHQETQYF.

The rearrangement joins TRBV5-1 to TRBJ2-2; D is unresolved. CDR3 length equals 15 residues. Germline CDR1 SGHRS, CDR2 YFSETQ. V dropped 2 bases and J dropped 4 bases, with 12 bases sitting between them. The CDR3 spells CASSFGPTSTGELFF. The CDR3 DNA reads as TGCGCCAGCAGCTTTGGACCGACTTCCACCGGGGAGCTGTTTTTT.

J is TRBJ2-2 and V is TRBV29-1, with TRBD1 as a possible D gene (5 bases). The CDR3 loop spans 14 amino acids. The V gene's germline CDR1 is SQVTM and CDR2 ANQGSEA. Trimming removed 4 bases at V and 1 base at J, with 10 bases between. As DNA, the CDR3 is TGCAGCGTTGGGGGCGTCCTGAACACCGGGGAGCTGTTTTTT. It codes for CSVGGVLNTGELFF.

The table lists this clonotype with many counts. The J gene is TRBJ2-5, the V gene TRBV12-3 or TRBV12-4; D possibly matches TRBD1 or TRBD2 (5 bases each). V lost 4 bases and J 7 bases, leaving 22 bases between the germline ends. This CDR3 is 16 amino acids long. DNA of the CDR3: TGTGCCAGCAGTTCAGGTGGCGTACAAAAGGGGAGGACCCAGTACTTC. Amino acid sequence: CASSSGGVQKGRTQYF.

This clonotype appeared many times. CDR3 amino acids: CASSYGQGIWETQYF. In DNA, the CDR3 is TGTGCCAGCAGTTACGGGCAGGGAATCTGGGAGACCCAGTACTTC. The chain is built from TRBV6-5 and TRBJ2-5, with TRBD1 as a possible D gene (5 bases). Germline V gene data show CDR1 as MNHEY and CDR2 as SVGAGI. V was clipped by 2 bases and J by 5 bases, with 15 bases between them. CDR3 length: 15 residues.